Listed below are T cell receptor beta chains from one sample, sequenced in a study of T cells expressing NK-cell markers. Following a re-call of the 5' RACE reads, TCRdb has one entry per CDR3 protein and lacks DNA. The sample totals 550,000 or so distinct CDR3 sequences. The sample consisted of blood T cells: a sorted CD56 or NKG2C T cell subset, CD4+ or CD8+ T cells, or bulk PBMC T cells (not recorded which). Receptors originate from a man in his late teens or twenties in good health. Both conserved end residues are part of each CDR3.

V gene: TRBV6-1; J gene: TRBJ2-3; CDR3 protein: CAQAGPDLGTDTQYF
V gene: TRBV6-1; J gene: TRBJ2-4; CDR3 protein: CASSSNLQGWKNIQYF
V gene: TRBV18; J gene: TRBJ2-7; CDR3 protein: CASSPLGTSGRLGDEQYF
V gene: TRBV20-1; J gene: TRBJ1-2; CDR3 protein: CSARGTNMEHNYGYTF
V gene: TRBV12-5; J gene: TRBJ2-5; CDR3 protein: CASGSGLGTQYF
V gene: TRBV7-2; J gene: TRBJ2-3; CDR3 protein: CASSDLRTRQYF
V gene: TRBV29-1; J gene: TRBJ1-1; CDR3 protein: CSVGPPGDLNTEAFF
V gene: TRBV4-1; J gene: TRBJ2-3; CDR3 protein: CASSRPEDTQYF
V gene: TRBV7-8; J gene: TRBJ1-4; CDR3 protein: CASRGAGVEKLFF
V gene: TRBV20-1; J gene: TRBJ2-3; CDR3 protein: CSAEGPTSWGPDTQYF
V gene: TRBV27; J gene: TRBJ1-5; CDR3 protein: CASSDRASLTQPQHF
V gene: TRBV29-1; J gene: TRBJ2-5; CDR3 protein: CSVGAVSSAETQYF
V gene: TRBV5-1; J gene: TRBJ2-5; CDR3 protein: CASSQLHGGGAGGTQYF
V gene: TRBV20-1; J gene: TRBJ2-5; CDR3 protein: CSAIGIGVETQYF
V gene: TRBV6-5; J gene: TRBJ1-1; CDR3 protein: CASNRGTEAFF
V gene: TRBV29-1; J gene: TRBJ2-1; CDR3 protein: CSVERQADYYNEQFF
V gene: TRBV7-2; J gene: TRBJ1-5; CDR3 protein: CASSLGGGPNQPQHF
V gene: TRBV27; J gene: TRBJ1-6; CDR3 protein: CASSHLPGQGLSNSPLHF
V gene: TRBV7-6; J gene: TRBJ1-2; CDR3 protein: CASSARGVSNGYTF
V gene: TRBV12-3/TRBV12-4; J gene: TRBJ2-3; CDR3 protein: CASSSGFEADTQYF
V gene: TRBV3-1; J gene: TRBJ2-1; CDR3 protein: CASSQALLAGVGEQFF
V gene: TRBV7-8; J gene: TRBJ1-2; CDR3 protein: CASSPRRDFVNYGYTF
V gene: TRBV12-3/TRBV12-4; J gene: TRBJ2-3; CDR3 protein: CASSPTHGRGDTQYF
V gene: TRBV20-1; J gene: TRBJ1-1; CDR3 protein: CSARDPLYRGKGNTEAFF
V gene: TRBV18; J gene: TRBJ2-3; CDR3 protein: CASSPKDRVAGNTQYF
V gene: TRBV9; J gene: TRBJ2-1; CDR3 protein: CASSVGEGEQFF
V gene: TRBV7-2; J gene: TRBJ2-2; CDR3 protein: CASSPGGQGVTGELFF
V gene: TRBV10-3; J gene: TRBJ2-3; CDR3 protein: CAITASGGPTDTQYF
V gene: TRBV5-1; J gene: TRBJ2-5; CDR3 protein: CASSSGSTGGARGLETQYF
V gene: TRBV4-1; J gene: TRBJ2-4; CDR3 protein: CASSRPGLAREKNIQYF
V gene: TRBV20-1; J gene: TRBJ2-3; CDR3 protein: CSAIRDRGTDTQYF
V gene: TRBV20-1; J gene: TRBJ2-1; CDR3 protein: CSARDGTGLAGYNEQFF
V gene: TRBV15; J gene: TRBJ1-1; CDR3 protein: CATSRGGAATEAFF
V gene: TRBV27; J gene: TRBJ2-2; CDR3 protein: CASREGLIAGELFF
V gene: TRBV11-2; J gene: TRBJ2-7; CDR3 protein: CASRQTGLDYEQYF
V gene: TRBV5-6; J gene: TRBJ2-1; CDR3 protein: CASSLRTSGRVHEQFF
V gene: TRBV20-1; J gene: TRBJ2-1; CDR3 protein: CSARGKEFTYNEQFF
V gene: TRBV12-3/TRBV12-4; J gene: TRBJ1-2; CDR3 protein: CASSFVRGSGGYTF
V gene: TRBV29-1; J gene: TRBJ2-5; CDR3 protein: CSVEDQWGSQTQYF
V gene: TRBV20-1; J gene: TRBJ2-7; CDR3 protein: CSAPVVGITYEQYF
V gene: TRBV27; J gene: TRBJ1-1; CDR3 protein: CASRSLWGAEAFF
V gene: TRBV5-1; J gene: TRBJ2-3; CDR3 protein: CASRTGYGTDTQYF
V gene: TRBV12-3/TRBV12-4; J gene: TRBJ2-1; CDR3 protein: CASSLDRLAGEFEQFF
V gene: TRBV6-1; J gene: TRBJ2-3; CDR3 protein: CANSGPGDTQYF
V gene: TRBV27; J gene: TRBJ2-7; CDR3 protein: CASSFGAQGSYEQYF
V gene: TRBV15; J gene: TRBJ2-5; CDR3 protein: CATKVGAQETQYF
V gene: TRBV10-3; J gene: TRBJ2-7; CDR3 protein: CAISDFPGEQYF
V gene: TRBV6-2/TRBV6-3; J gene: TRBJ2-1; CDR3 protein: CASSSFVAGGPYNEQFF
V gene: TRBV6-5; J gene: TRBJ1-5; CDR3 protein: CASSWDGDVNQPQHF
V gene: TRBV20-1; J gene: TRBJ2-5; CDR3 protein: CSALLSSETQYF
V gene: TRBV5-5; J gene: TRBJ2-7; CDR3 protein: CASSDLGSSYEQYF
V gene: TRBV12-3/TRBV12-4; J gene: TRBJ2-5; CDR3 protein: CASSYGLAEGVETQYF
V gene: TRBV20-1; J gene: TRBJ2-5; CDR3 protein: CSARVVAGWGKETQYF
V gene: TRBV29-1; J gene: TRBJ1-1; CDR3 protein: CSVEDSGRNTEAFF